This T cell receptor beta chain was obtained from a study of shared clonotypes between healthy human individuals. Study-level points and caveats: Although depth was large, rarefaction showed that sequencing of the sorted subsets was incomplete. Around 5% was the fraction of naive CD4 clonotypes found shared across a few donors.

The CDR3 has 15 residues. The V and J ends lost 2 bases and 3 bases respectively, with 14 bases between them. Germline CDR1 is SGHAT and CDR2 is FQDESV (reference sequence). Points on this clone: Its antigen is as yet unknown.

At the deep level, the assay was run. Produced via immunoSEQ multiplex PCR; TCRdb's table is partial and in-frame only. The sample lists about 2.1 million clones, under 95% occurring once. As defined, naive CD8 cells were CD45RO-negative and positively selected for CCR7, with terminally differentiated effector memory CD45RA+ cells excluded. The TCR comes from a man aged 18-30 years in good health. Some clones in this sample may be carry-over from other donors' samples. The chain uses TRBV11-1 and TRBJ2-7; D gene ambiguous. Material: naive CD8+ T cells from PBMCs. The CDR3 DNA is TGTGCCAGCAGCTTAACGTTGGAACTACTCTACGAGCAGTACTTC. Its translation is CASSLTLELLYEQYF.